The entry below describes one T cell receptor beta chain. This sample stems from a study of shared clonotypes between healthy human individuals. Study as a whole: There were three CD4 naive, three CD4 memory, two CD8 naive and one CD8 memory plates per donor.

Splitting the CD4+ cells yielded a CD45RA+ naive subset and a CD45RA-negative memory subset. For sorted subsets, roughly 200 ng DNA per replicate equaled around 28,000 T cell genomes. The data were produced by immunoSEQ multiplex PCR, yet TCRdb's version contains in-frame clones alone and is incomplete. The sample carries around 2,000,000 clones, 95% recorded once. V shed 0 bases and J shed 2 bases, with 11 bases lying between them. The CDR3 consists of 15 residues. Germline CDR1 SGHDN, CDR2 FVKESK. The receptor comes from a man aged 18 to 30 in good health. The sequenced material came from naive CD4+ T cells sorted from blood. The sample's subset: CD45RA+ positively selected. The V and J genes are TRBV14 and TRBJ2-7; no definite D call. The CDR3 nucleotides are TGTGCCAGCAGCCAAGATTATAGGAGTCCCTACGAGCAGTACTTC. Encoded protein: CASSQDYRSPYEQYF.